Listed below are T cell receptor beta chains from one sample, sequenced in a study of T-cell reconstitution after alpha-beta-depleted transplantation in children. TCRdb independently ran MiXCR on the PCR reads; one entry per CDR3 protein. The sample has some 200,000 distinct CDR3 sequences, about 8.4% seen once. Sequences were derived from PBMCs, mostly from graft donor cells, sampled 360 days after TCRalphabeta/CD19-depleted stem cell transplant. The receptors originated from a male patient between 2 and 10 years old who had a stem cell transplant for acute myeloid leukemia, so the T cells may come from the graft donor. Both conserved end residues are part of each CDR3. The order of the fields is D gene, J gene, CDR3 length, V gene, clone size, CDR3 DNA, CDR3 protein. A D gene is named only where the DNA matches it firmly. Some rows have no size entry. The others give once, few or many, or a class for an expanded clone.

>.|TRBJ1-6|15|TRBV28|.
TGTGCCAGCAGTTTTCGCGGGGCCCTGCGGTCACCCCTCCACTTT
CASSFRGALRSPLHF
>.|TRBJ1-5|12|TRBV5-5|.
TGTGCCAGCAGCCTTATTGATCAGCCCCAGCATTTT
CASSLIDQPQHF
>.|TRBJ2-1|15|TRBV5-6|many
TGTGCCAGCAGGGGAGTAGTAGCTAGCTACAATGAGCAGTTCTTC
CASRGVVASYNEQFF
>.|TRBJ2-2|15|TRBV19|.
TGTGCCAGTAGTATCAGGGGAAGTCGAGCCGGGGAGCTGTTTTTT
CASSIRGSRAGELFF
>.|TRBJ1-2|16|TRBV29-1|.
TGCAGCGTTGTAGGACCGAGGATTCCTCCTAACTATGGCTACACCTTC
CSVVGPRIPPNYGYTF
>TRBD2|TRBJ2-5|16|TRBV20-1|.
TGCAGTGCTACCGGGGGGGCCGGGGCGGTTGTAGAGACCCAGTACTTC
CSATGGAGAVVETQYF
>.|TRBJ2-2|12|TRBV12-3/TRBV12-4|many
TGTGCCAGCAGTCCAATGGTGGGGGAGCTGTTTTTT
CASSPMVGELFF
>.|TRBJ1-4|12|TRBV6-5|few
TGTGCCAGCAGCCGCGACAGGGAAAAACTGTTTTTT
CASSRDREKLFF
>TRBD2|TRBJ2-1|14|TRBV19|.
TGTACCAGTAGTTTGTTAGCGGGATACAATGAGCAGTTCTTC
CTSSLLAGYNEQFF
>.|TRBJ1-1|14|TRBV7-6|few
TGTGCCAGCAGCCGCGGACATACTAACACTGAAGCTTTCTTT
CASSRGHTNTEAFF
>TRBD1|TRBJ2-3|13|TRBV20-1|few
TGCAGTGCATCCGGGACAGAGACAGATACGCAGTATTTT
CSASGTETDTQYF
>.|TRBJ1-5|13|TRBV12-3/TRBV12-4|few
TGTGCCAGCAGTTTTGGGACTAGTCAGCCCCAGCATTTT
CASSFGTSQPQHF